The T cell receptor (beta chain) described here comes from a study of blood T cell repertoires in COVID-19 (dated by TCRdb to the early 2020s). With respect to the entire study: The collaborator samples originated in the United States, Italy and Spain and spanned the acute and convalescent phases of COVID-19. Samples came from the ongoing ImmuneRACE study (first 160 participants) plus 1,254 subjects from 6 global collaborators. Where available, HLA class I and class II types were taken from metadata supplied by the sample provider and were not determined by assay-based typing. The prospective study material was composed of cDNA or gDNA derived from T cells, B-cell-depleted T cells, or PBMCs. A de-identified subject ID, COVID-19 status, age in years and sex were almost always included in the sample metadata. The repertoires were made available in a free public database intended to serve as a resource for research on the immune response to SARS-CoV-2. Subjects who had been exposed to COVID-19, were actively infected with it, or had recovered from it provided the deeply sampled blood TCRbeta repertoires that made up the dataset. Overall results and qualifications from the work: How much clinical and demographic metadata was included differed by source and by participant, and the metadata was provided uncurated.

TCRbeta CDR3 regions were amplified from genomic DNA by means of the immunoSEQ Assay, a bias-controlled multiplex PCR. Regarding the original processing steps: The number of nucleated cells in each sample was estimated from the amplification of reference gene primers within the assay. To quantify the absolute abundance of each unique TCRbeta CDR3 rearrangement, sequence reads were collapsed and filtered. Productive Simpson clonality was computed per sample as the square root of Simpson's diversity index over productive rearrangements. Entries here come from immuneACCESS through TCRdb and include only in-frame sequences with V and J called. Some clones fail to appear in such tables; in the studies checked, an unresolved V gene covers under half of the shortfall, and the cause of the remainder is unknown. V and J calls and clone size are as listed in that table; D and trimming were resolved from the DNA. In this sample the table shows 150,000 or so clones, 83% of which occur a single time. In total, the top ten clones hold 3.6% of the sample.

V is reduced by 2 bases and J by 4 bases, leaving a spacing of 16 bases between them. CDR1 and CDR2 are read off the germline V gene as MNHEY and SVGEGT. The CDR3 starts with the cysteine, ends with the phenylalanine, and has 16 residues. Here the CDR3 DNA is all that survives: 48 bases in frame from base 1. Participants in the prospective study were enrolled through a virtual design, were aged roughly 18 to 100 years, and lived in roughly 24 United States geographic areas. Cohort assignment in the prospective study relied on participant-reported clinical history from a screening survey and a study questionnaire. Each participant in the prospective study had whole blood, serum and a nasopharyngeal or oropharyngeal swab collected by mobile phlebotomists. Participants in the prospective study had the option to provide additional blood draws and questionnaires over a 2-month period. Prospective study blood samples were shipped either frozen or at room temperature before DNA extraction.

As concerns this clone: Its specific antigen is unknown. Within one base of it there is no much larger clone, and no base qualities were kept.

Here the chain combines TRBV6-2 or TRBV6-3 and TRBJ2-3; TRBD1 is a possible D gene, resting on 6 matching bases. The sequencing sample was made of PBMCs or T cells enriched from blood (not recorded which). The sequence was obtained from a woman aged 50 to 65 in a cohort exposed to, infected with or recovered from COVID-19 (not recorded which). The nucleotide sequence reads as follows: TGTGCCAGCAGTTACGACTCTGTCAGGGGTTCAGATACGCAGTATTTT. The resulting protein is CASSYDSVRGSDTQYF.